This entry lists 21 T cell receptor beta chains sequenced from one sample in a study of blood T cells in healthy people across ages. Next came a second PCR, run for 7 to 11 cycles, which used a sample-barcoded 5' primer along with a J-beta primer mix. One entry per CDR3 protein, called by TCRdb with MiXCR from the 5' RACE reads. The sample lists hundreds of thousands of distinct CDR3 sequences; just over 55% were seen once. The sequenced material came from blood. These receptors were collected from a man aged 40-49 years in good health.

As regards this clonotype: A read error may produce the germline difference seen at one junction end. This chain joins TRBV4-3 and TRBJ2-3; D uncertain. The CDR3 runs to 13 residues. Germline assignment: CDR1 LGHNA and CDR2 YSLEER. The CDR3 bases are TGCGCCAGCAACCAAGACAGCACAGATACGCAGTATTTT. Its translation: CASNQDSTDTQYF.

The rearrangement links TRBV7-9 to TRBJ2-3; tentative D call: TRBD2 (6 bases). V lost 4 bases to trimming and J lost 3 bases, with 11 bases between them. Germline loops: CDR1 SEHNR, CDR2 FQNEAQ (reference sequence). This CDR3 has 14 amino acids. CDR3 loop: CASSWWGDTDTQYF. The CDR3 nucleotides read TGTGCCAGCAGCTGGTGGGGGGATACAGATACGCAGTATTTT.

The table lists this clonotype with many counts. The chain uses TRBV6-6 and TRBJ2-3; no firm D call. This CDR3 contains 11 residues. From germline, CDR1 is MNHNY and CDR2 SVGAGI (reference sequence). V was pared by 2 bases and J by 4 bases, with 1 base between. The CDR3 is CASSYADTQYF. CDR3 in DNA: TGTGCCAGCAGTTACGCAGATACGCAGTATTTT.

This clonotype was counted a few times. The rearrangement joins TRBV7-3 to TRBJ2-3; no definite D call. CDR1 and CDR2 (germline): SGHTA, FQGTGA. The CDR3 runs to 14 residues. V lost 5 bases to trimming and J lost 4 bases, with 13 bases between them. The CDR3 region is CASSPQPISDTQYF. DNA for the CDR3: TGTGCCAGCAGCCCTCAGCCTATTTCAGATACGCAGTATTTT.

This clonotype has a handful of counts. The chain recombines TRBV27 with TRBJ1-2; 8 nucleotides line up with TRBD1. There are 15 residues in the CDR3. V lost 4 bases, J lost 4 bases, and 8 bases stayed unmatched. Germline V gene sequence: CDR1 MNHEY, CDR2 SMNVEV (reference sequence). CDR3 in DNA: TGTGCCAGCAGTTACAAGGGGACAGGCAGCTATGGCTACACCTTC. Amino acid sequence: CASSYKGTGSYGYTF.

The V and J genes are TRBV7-2 and TRBJ1-1, with D possibly being TRBD1 (5 bases). Germline V CDR1 and CDR2: SGHTA, FQGNSA. This CDR3 contains 14 residues. Trimming left V 5 bases short and J 4 bases short, with 14 bases between. CDR3 nucleotides: TGTGCCAGCAGCCCGCGAGGGGAACGCACTGAAGCTTTCTTT. It codes for CASSPRGERTEAFF.

The chain has TRBV5-1 and TRBJ2-5, with 8 positions matching TRBD1. Germline V gene lookup returns CDR1 SGHRS and CDR2 YFSETQ. The CDR3 is made up of 16 amino acids. Trimming took 4 bases from V and 1 from J; bases not matched to a gene: 9. CDR3 nucleotide sequence: TGCGCCAGCAGCCTCCTCGGGACAGGAGGCCAAGAGACCCAGTACTTC. The encoded protein is CASSLLGTGGQETQYF.

The chain recombines TRBV20-1 with TRBJ2-5, with 9 bases matching TRBD2. V lost 5 bases and J lost 3; bases outside the gene matches: 10. This CDR3 spans 15 amino acids. The germline V gene has CDR1 DFQATT and CDR2 SNEGSKA (reference sequence). The CDR3 loop is CSAPTPGLAKETQYF. CDR3 DNA: TGCAGTGCTCCAACCCCGGGACTAGCAAAAGAGACCCAGTACTTC.

This clonotype occurred a few times. The chain is built from TRBV28 and TRBJ2-7, with 8 nucleotides matching TRBD1. The CDR3 extends over 13 amino acids. The germline gives CDR1 MDHEN, CDR2 SYDVKM. With V trimmed by 6 bases and J by 3 bases, 4 bases remained unmatched. CDR3 nucleotides: TGTGCCAGCAGACCGACAGGGGACTACGAGCAGTACTTC. Amino acid sequence: CASRPTGDYEQYF.

The sample holds a few counts of this clonotype. The chain combines TRBV28 with TRBJ2-4; 10 bases agree with TRBD2. The V gene's germline CDR1 is MDHEN and CDR2 SYDVKM. The CDR3 has 17 amino acids. With V trimmed by 1 base and J by 5 bases, 8 bases remained unmatched. The CDR3 DNA follows: TGTGCCAGCAGTTTATCCACGAGCGGGAGGGCCCAAAACATTCAGTACTTC. Its protein product is CASSLSTSGRAQNIQYF. Looking up the rest from reference TRBV28 and TRBJ2-4 gives the full variable domain: DVKVTQSSRYLVKRTGEKVFLECVQDMDHENMFWYRQDPGLGLRLIYFSYDVKMKEKGDIPEGYSVSREKKERFSLILESASTNQTSMYLCASSLSTSGRAQNIQYFGAGTRLSVL.

The chain recombines TRBV20-1 with TRBJ1-1; TRBD1 might be the D (5 bases). Between the trimmed V and J ends, which lost 7 bases and 1 base, there was a span of 13 bases. This CDR3 has 13 residues. Germline-derived CDR1 and CDR2 are DFQATT and SNEGSKA (reference sequence). This CDR3 reads CSVSGGTNTEAFF. DNA for the CDR3: TGCAGTGTCTCAGGCGGGACGAACACTGAAGCTTTCTTT.

This clonotype was found a few times. The V and J genes are TRBV6-6 and TRBJ1-6; D gene unclear. Deletions cut 6 bases from V and 6 bases from J, with 21 bases between. Germline CDR1 and CDR2: MNHNY and SVGAGI (reference sequence). The CDR3 loop spans 17 amino acids. In DNA form, the CDR3 reads TGTGCCAGCAGAAAAGCCAGGACGACCTTGGGTAATTCACCCCTCCACTTT. Amino acid sequence: CASRKARTTLGNSPLHF.

This clonotype was detected many times. The chain couples TRBV4-2 to TRBJ1-6; no firm D call. Trimming removed 0 bases from V and 8 bases from J, with 11 bases in between. Germline-derived CDR1 and CDR2 are LGHNA and YNFKEQ. The CDR3 consists of 15 residues. As DNA, the CDR3 is TGTGCCAGCAGCCAAGATGAGGATAGGGATTCACCCCTCCACTTT. This codes for CASSQDEDRDSPLHF.

V is TRBV18 and J is TRBJ2-1; the D gene is possibly TRBD2 (6 bases). V was trimmed by 2 bases and J by 9 bases, leaving 20 bases between them. Germline V lookup: CDR1 KGHSH, CDR2 LQKENI. The CDR3 loop spans 16 amino acids. CDR3 in amino acids: CASSPGVSGRIPEQFF. The CDR3 DNA reads as TGTGCCAGCTCACCAGGTGTGAGCGGGCGAATCCCTGAGCAGTTCTTC.

This chain links TRBV12-3 or TRBV12-4 with TRBJ2-7; no clear D. The germline V and J ends were trimmed by 2 bases and 9 bases, with 14 bases remaining between them. This CDR3 is built from 13 residues. The CDR3 region has the DNA TGTGCCAGCAGTTTATTGAGTCCCAGCAGGCAGTACTTC. Protein sequence: CASSLLSPSRQYF.

This clonotype was counted a few times. CDR3 region: CASTLGGGYTGELFF. The CDR3 coding sequence is TGTGCCAGCACCCTTGGCGGAGGGTACACCGGGGAGCTGTTTTTT. The V call is TRBV13, the J call TRBJ2-2, with D tentatively TRBD2 (6 bases). CDR1 is PRHDT and CDR2 is FYEKMQ in the germline V gene (reference sequence). The CDR3 is 15 amino acids. The V gene lost 7 bases and the J gene lost 3 bases, with 15 bases spanning the gap.

The rearrangement uses TRBV4-2 and TRBJ2-7, with a weak D call TRBD1 (5 bases). The assigned J gene may be wrong: the sequence end matches TRBJ2-5 better. In germline, CDR1 is LGHNA, CDR2 YNFKEQ. The CDR3 spans 15 residues. The CDR3 region has the DNA TGTGCCAGCAGCCAAGGGGGCGCGGAACAAGAGACCCAGTACTTC. Amino acid sequence: CASSQGGAEQETQYF.

This clonotype has just a few counts. The rearrangement links TRBV7-2 to TRBJ2-5; D may be TRBD1 or TRBD2 (6 bases each). V was cut by 5 bases and J by 5 bases, with 27 bases left in between. This CDR3 has 18 residues. Germline V gene sequence: CDR1 SGHTA, CDR2 FQGNSA. The CDR3 protein is CASSTQSSLGGRGETQYF. The CDR3 nucleotides are TGTGCCAGCAGCACCCAGTCCTCATTGGGGGGCCGGGGTGAGACCCAGTACTTC.

The genes are TRBV13 and TRBJ2-3, with D tentatively TRBD2 (5 bases). V lost 4 bases, J lost 0 bases, and 11 bases lay in between. Per the germline V gene, CDR1 is PRHDT and CDR2 is FYEKMQ (reference sequence). The CDR3 covers 15 residues. CDR3 coding DNA: TGTGCCAGCAGCTCCGACTATCCTAGCACAGATACGCAGTATTTT. Protein: CASSSDYPSTDTQYF.

The CDR3 loop reads CASSPDDRPINVLTF. CDR3 coding DNA: TGTGCCAGCAGTCCGGACGACAGGCCCATAAACGTCCTGACTTTC. The chain links TRBV12-3 or TRBV12-4 to TRBJ2-6, with D tentatively TRBD1 (6 bases). The CDR3 has 15 residues. V was shortened by 5 bases and J by 10 bases, with 18 bases between the two germline ends.

For this clonotype: The junction departs from germline at one end; a sequencing error may be responsible. The chain joins TRBV7-2 to TRBJ1-2; perhaps TRBD1 as D (5 bases). Germline assignment: CDR1 SGHTA and CDR2 FQGNSA. This CDR3 spans 15 amino acids. The CDR3 bases are TGTGCCGGCAGCTTGGCCGGGGCAGCTCAATATGGCTACACCTTC. This translates into CAGSLAGAAQYGYTF. Together with reference TRBV7-2 and TRBJ1-2, the CDR3 gives the full variable domain: GAGVSQSPSNKVTEKGKDVELRCDPISGHTALYWYRQSLGQGLEFLIYFQGNSAPDKSGLPSDRFSAERTGGSVSTLTIQRTQQEDSAVYLCAGSLAGAAQYGYTFGSGTRLTVV.